The 15 T cell receptor beta chains given below trace back to one sample, sequenced in a study of T-cell memory formation after mild COVID-19. TCRdb reanalysed the 5' RACE reads using MiXCR and keeps one entry per CDR3 protein. The profile covers some 150,000 distinct CDR3 sequences, with roughly 6.2% appearing a single time and under 2.5% taken by the ten largest. Sample: PBMCs or a T cell subset sorted from them (not recorded which). These receptors were obtained from an adult woman who had mild COVID-19 (a few samples of this study predate the infection). Cell type and time point are not known.

This clonotype has a handful of counts. The genes are TRBV19 and TRBJ1-2, with D tentatively TRBD1 (5 bases). This CDR3 has 15 amino acids. Germline V CDR1 and CDR2: LNHDA, SQIVND (reference sequence). V dropped 5 bases and J dropped 5 bases, with 18 bases sitting between them. The CDR3 protein is CASSPRIWGDYGYTF. DNA of the CDR3: TGTGCCAGTAGTCCACGGATCTGGGGGGATTATGGCTACACCTTC.

This chain joins TRBV20-1 and TRBJ2-2; no firm D call. Germline V gives CDR1 DFQATT, CDR2 SNEGSKA (reference sequence). The CDR3 runs 13 residues. Trimming pared 3 bases from V and 1 base from J, leaving 6 bases between. CDR3 amino acids: CSASRGNTGELFF. DNA for the CDR3: TGCAGTGCTAGTCGCGGGAACACCGGGGAGCTGTTTTTT.

The J gene is TRBJ1-2, the V gene TRBV7-9; the match to TRBD1 covers 12 bases. J was trimmed by 3 bases and V by 5 bases; bases with no gene match: 7. Germline CDR1 is SEHNR and CDR2 is FQNEAQ (reference sequence). This CDR3 comprises 16 residues. CDR3 sequence (DNA): TGTGCCAGCAGCCTACAGGGACAGGGGGCTGACTATGGCTACACCTTC. Amino acids: CASSLQGQGADYGYTF.

A few counts support this clonotype. This chain connects TRBV24-1 to TRBJ2-5; D perhaps matches TRBD2 (6 bases). This CDR3 has 13 amino acids. The ends were cut back, 4 bases at V and 4 bases at J, with 9 bases in the middle. Germline V gene data show CDR1 as KGHDR and CDR2 as SFDVKD. The CDR3 sequence is CATSDPTRETQYF. In nucleotides, the CDR3 is TGTGCCACCAGTGACCCGACTAGAGAGACCCAGTACTTC.

This clonotype was counted between two and nine times. This chain links TRBV18 with TRBJ2-6, with 9 positions matching TRBD1. Germline V CDR1 and CDR2: KGHSH, LQKENI. The junction had 4 bases not matched to a gene; V was cut back by 4 bases and J by 0 bases. The CDR3 has 17 residues. CDR3: CASSQTGGSSGANVLTF. In nucleotides, the CDR3 is TGTGCCAGCTCACAGACAGGGGGAAGCTCTGGGGCCAACGTCCTGACTTTC.

This clonotype ranks as medium-sized (0.01 to 0.1%). In DNA form, the CDR3 reads TGTGCCAGCAGCGTAACCCGGGGGGGAGATACGCAGTATTTT. It encodes CASSVTRGGDTQYF. This chain links TRBV9 with TRBJ2-3; 8 bases are shared with TRBD2. Trimming removed 1 base from V and 5 bases from J; junction bases left unmatched: 3. The CDR3 runs 14 residues. Per the germline V gene, CDR1 is SGDLS and CDR2 is YYNGEE.

This clonotype was seen repeatedly, ten times or more. The chain links TRBV12-3 or TRBV12-4 to TRBJ2-7; 7 bases align to TRBD1. The V gene end was trimmed by 5 bases and the J gene end by 3 bases; junction bases not matched to a gene: 7. The CDR3 is 14 amino acids. Here the CDR3 reads CASSTTGTDYEQYF. The CDR3 region has the DNA TGTGCCAGCAGTACCACCGGGACAGACTACGAGCAGTACTTC.

This clonotype was found many times. The chain employs TRBV7-6 and TRBJ1-1; D call uncertain. The V gene's germline CDR1 is SGHVS and CDR2 FNYEAQ. The V and J ends lost 5 bases and 7 bases respectively, with 11 bases between them. CDR3 length: 12 residues. The CDR3 protein is CASSPGPYEAFF. The DNA for the CDR3 is TGTGCCAGCAGCCCTGGCCCTTATGAAGCTTTCTTT.

This clonotype was picked up a small number of times. The chain has TRBV5-6 and TRBJ1-6; D might be TRBD1 (6 bases). This CDR3 region has 15 residues. The V gene's germline CDR1 is SGHDT and CDR2 YYEEEE. V lost 2 bases and J 3 bases, leaving 9 bases between the germline ends. The CDR3 region is CASSLGGGYNSPLHF. CDR3 sequence (DNA): TGTGCCAGCAGCTTAGGAGGGGGCTATAATTCACCCCTCCACTTT.

This clonotype has a count of ten or more. This chain uses TRBV20-1 with TRBJ1-5; D gene ambiguous. This CDR3 is built from 12 residues. Trimming took 5 bases from V and 3 from J, leaving 8 bases between them. The germline V gene has CDR1 DFQATT and CDR2 SNEGSKA (reference sequence). DNA for the CDR3: TGCAGTGCTGGGAGTACCAATCAGCCCCAGCATTTT. It is translated as CSAGSTNQPQHF.

This clonotype was found many times. The chain recombines TRBV4-2 with TRBJ1-2; D possibly corresponds to TRBD1 (6 bases). The length of the CDR3 is 18 residues. CDR1 is LGHNA, CDR2 YNFKEQ, per germline. The V and J ends lost 0 bases and 0 bases respectively, with 17 bases between them. The CDR3 sequence: CASSQDHRGQNTNYGYTF. The CDR3 region has the DNA TGTGCCAGCAGCCAAGATCATCGGGGGCAGAATACTAACTATGGCTACACCTTC.

The rearrangement links TRBV4-1 to TRBJ2-5; 7 bases fit TRBD1. Germline V gene lookup returns CDR1 MGHRA and CDR2 YSYEKL. V lost 1 base, J lost 4 bases, and 9 bases stayed unmatched. This CDR3 region has 16 residues. The CDR3 DNA reads as TGCGCCAGCAGCCAAGTCGGGACAGTTAGGGGAGAGACCCAGTACTTC. Its translation: CASSQVGTVRGETQYF.

This clonotype was found many times. This chain joins TRBV5-1 and TRBJ1-2; a weak D match, TRBD1 (6 bases). This CDR3 has 14 amino acids. V was trimmed by 4 bases and J by 2 bases, leaving 12 bases between them. CDR1 and CDR2 from the germline V gene are SGHRS and YFSETQ. The CDR3: CASSAGQTNYGYTF. CDR3 sequence (DNA): TGCGCCAGCAGCGCCGGACAGACGAACTATGGCTACACCTTC.

The genes are TRBV7-3 and TRBJ2-3, with D unresolved. The germline gives CDR1 SGHTA, CDR2 FQGTGA. The CDR3 spans 15 residues. V was clipped by 4 bases and J by 0 bases, with 11 bases between them. The CDR3 bases are TGTGCCAGCAGCTCTGGGCTACACAGCACAGATACGCAGTATTTT. Its protein is CASSSGLHSTDTQYF.

This clonotype appeared many times. This chain connects TRBV6-1 to TRBJ2-7; 8 bases are a match to TRBD1. Trimming took 8 bases from V and 0 from J; bases not matched to a gene: 6. This CDR3 contains 14 residues. CDR1 is MNHNS and CDR2 is SASEGT in the germline V gene. The CDR3 DNA follows: TGTGCCAGCTCCAGGACAGGGATCTCCTACGAGCAGTACTTC. It codes for CASSRTGISYEQYF.